The present entry profiles one T cell receptor (beta chain) with its context. The antigen is undetermined. The data were obtained in a study of CD8 T cells in ankylosing spondylitis. General study results and limits: Existing reports had already noted some motif variants in reactive arthritis synovial fluid and blood. Among TCR beta sequences, a motif of eight highly homologous variants appeared characteristic of ankylosing spondylitis blood.

One entry per CDR3 protein, called by TCRdb with MiXCR from the 5' RACE reads. This sample has 800,000 to 900,000 distinct CDR3 sequences, with 10% to 15% found just once. Germline V gene sequence: CDR1 DFQATT, CDR2 SNEGSKA (reference sequence). The CDR3 consists of 16 residues. V was trimmed by 0 bases and J by 3 bases, leaving 15 bases between them. This receptor was identified in a male donor with ankylosing spondylitis. Source material: blood, either unsorted or a sorted T cell fraction (not recorded which). The chain links TRBV20-1 to TRBJ2-1; D is uncertain. The CDR3 DNA follows: TGCAGTGCTAGAGATCTGTCCAGCGAAGGCTACAATGAGCAGTTCTTC. This translates into CSARDLSSEGYNEQFF.